This TCR beta chain was recorded in a study of blood T cell repertoires in COVID-19. Germline V gene lookup returns CDR1 SGHRS and CDR2 YFSETQ. J lost 2 bases, V lost 2 bases, and 7 bases had no gene match. The CDR3 consists of 16 residues. In the original processing: How many nucleated cells were present was estimated from reference gene primer amplification. Assay: immunoSEQ multiplex PCR; the TCRdb copy retains only in-frame clones and omits some. For V, J and clone size, that table is used; D and trimming come from the DNA. This table holds 250,000 or so clones, around nine tenths found once. V gene TRBV5-1 combines with J gene TRBJ2-7; 10 bases are a match to TRBD2. Sequencing used peripheral blood. This TCR derives from a man in his forties or fifties with active or convalescent COVID-19. The CDR3 coding sequence is TGCGCCAGCAGCTTCAACGGACTAGCGGCCCCCTACGAGCAGTACTTC. Translation: CASSFNGLAAPYEQYF.